This TCR beta chain was sequenced in a study of shared clonotypes between healthy human individuals. The overall study: With ages of 18 to 49, the donors were two women and three men. General observations from the study: It was observed that 5% to 6% of naive CD4 clonotypes were shared across four donors. Naive subsets tended to show greater estimated richness than memory subsets.

In regard to this clone: Its matching antigen is unknown.

Repertoires were generated with immunoSEQ multiplex PCR, while TCRdb's copy carries only in-frame clones and drops some. The repertoire has some 2,400,000 clones, about 94% of them found once; the top ten carry approximately 0.13%. Germline CDR1 and CDR2: SGHTA and FQGNSA. Germline trimming cut 2 bases from V and 1 base from J; bases unmatched to any gene: 10. CDR3 length: 19 amino acids. The authors divided CD4+ cells into CD45RA+ naive and CD45RA-negative memory subsets. The TCR comes from a man aged 18-30 years in good health. V usage is TRBV7-2 and J usage is TRBJ2-1, with 11 bases that match TRBD2. Specimen: naive CD4+ T cells sorted from blood. As for subset: CD45RA+ positively selected. The chain's CDR3 is CASSLRLGLAGGSYNEQFF. The CDR3 coding sequence is TGTGCCAGCAGCTTACGGCTCGGACTAGCGGGTGGTTCCTACAATGAGCAGTTCTTC.